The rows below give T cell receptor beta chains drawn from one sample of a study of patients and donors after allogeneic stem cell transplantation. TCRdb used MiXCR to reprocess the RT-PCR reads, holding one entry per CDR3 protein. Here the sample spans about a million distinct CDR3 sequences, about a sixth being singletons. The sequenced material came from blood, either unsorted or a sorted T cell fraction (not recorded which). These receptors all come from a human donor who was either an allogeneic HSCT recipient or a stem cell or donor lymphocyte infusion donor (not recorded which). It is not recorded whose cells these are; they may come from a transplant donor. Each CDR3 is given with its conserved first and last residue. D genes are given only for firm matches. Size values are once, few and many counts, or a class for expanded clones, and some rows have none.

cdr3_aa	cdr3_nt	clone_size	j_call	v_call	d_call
CASSLVSALGNQPQHF	TGTGCCAGCAGCTTAGTCTCAGCCTTGGGCAATCAGCCCCAGCATTTT	many	TRBJ1-5	TRBV7-9	-
CASSLGVGGGSSPLHF	TGTGCCAGCAGCTTAGGCGTGGGGGGTGGTAGTTCACCCCTCCACTTT	few	TRBJ1-6	TRBV7-2	-
CASSPGQRNTIYF	TGTGCCAGCAGTCCGGGACAGCGAAACACCATATATTTT	-	TRBJ1-3	TRBV5-6	TRBD1
CASSVTGFSGNTIYF	TGTGCCAGCAGCGTTACAGGATTCTCTGGAAACACCATATATTTT	-	TRBJ1-3	TRBV7-3	-
CASWLAGEMSSYEQYF	TGTGCCAGCTGGCTAGCGGGAGAAATGAGCTCCTACGAGCAGTACTTC	few	TRBJ2-7	TRBV2	TRBD2
CSASGLAGGAGELFF	TGCAGTGCTAGTGGACTAGCGGGAGGGGCCGGGGAGCTGTTTTTT	-	TRBJ2-2	TRBV20-1	TRBD2
CATSIRDRGAEAFF	TGTGCCACCAGCATTCGGGACAGGGGAGCTGAAGCTTTCTTT	-	TRBJ1-1	TRBV15	TRBD1
CASSDDGLSSYEQYF	TGTGCCAGCAGTGATGACGGCTTAAGCTCCTACGAGCAGTACTTC	few	TRBJ2-7	TRBV25-1	-
CASRHGQAYQETQYF	TGTGCCAGCAGGCACGGACAGGCGTACCAAGAGACCCAGTACTTC	-	TRBJ2-5	TRBV12-3/TRBV12-4	TRBD1
CASSLEGQPSYEQYF	TGCGCCAGCAGCTTGGAGGGCCAACCTTCCTACGAGCAGTACTTC	-	TRBJ2-7	TRBV5-1	-
CASSYYKTDRGTTQYF	TGTGCCAGCAGTTATTATAAGACGGACAGGGGGACGACCCAGTACTTC	-	TRBJ2-5	TRBV6-5	TRBD1
CASSPPGRQKETQYF	TGTGCCAGCTCACCGCCGGGACGGCAGAAAGAGACCCAGTACTTC	-	TRBJ2-5	TRBV18	-
CASQSSGPGLHNSPLHF	TGCGCCAGCCAGTCATCAGGTCCGGGCCTGCATAATTCACCCCTCCACTTT	few	TRBJ1-6	TRBV5-1	-
CASRDWNNEQFF	TGTGCCAGCCGGGACTGGAACAATGAGCAGTTCTTC	-	TRBJ2-1	TRBV2	-
CATSAWDGQFTDTQYF	TGTGCCACCAGTGCGTGGGATGGACAGTTCACAGATACGCAGTATTTT	-	TRBJ2-3	TRBV24-1	-
CSARDWTSGRRGVSTDTQYF	TGCAGTGCTAGAGATTGGACTAGCGGGAGGCGAGGGGTGAGCACAGATACGCAGTATTTT	-	TRBJ2-3	TRBV20-1	TRBD2
CASSQRQTPVTGELFF	TGTGCCAGCAGCCAAAGACAGACACCGGTCACCGGGGAGCTGTTTTTT	few	TRBJ2-2	TRBV9	-
CSVLKEGGQIGYTF	TGCAGCGTTCTGAAGGAGGGTGGACAGATCGGCTACACCTTC	few	TRBJ1-2	TRBV29-1	-
CASSPTGLSYGYTF	TGTGCCAGCAGCCCTACAGGCCTGTCCTATGGCTACACCTTC	-	TRBJ1-2	TRBV6-1	-
CASSLGGSNRNEQFF	TGTGCCAGCAGTTTAGGCGGGAGCAATCGGAATGAGCAGTTCTTC	few	TRBJ2-1	TRBV27	TRBD2
CASSQDLLDQPQHF	TGCGCCAGCAGCCAAGATCTGCTAGATCAGCCCCAGCATTTT	-	TRBJ1-5	TRBV4-1	-
CASRPGTGLDKNIQYF	TGTGCCAGCAGGCCCGGGACAGGGTTGGACAAAAACATTCAGTACTTC	few	TRBJ2-4	TRBV12-3/TRBV12-4	TRBD1
CSARMTASRGYTF	TGCAGTGCTAGGATGACAGCCTCGCGTGGCTACACCTTC	few	TRBJ1-2	TRBV20-1	-
CASSLSGTADTQYF	TGTGCCAGCAGCCTTAGCGGGACCGCAGATACGCAGTATTTT	few	TRBJ2-3	TRBV7-3	TRBD2
CASSLERLADWEEQYF	TGTGCCAGCAGCTTAGAAAGGCTAGCGGACTGGGAGGAGCAGTACTTC	few	TRBJ2-7	TRBV7-2	TRBD2
CSARDTVSDTEAFF	TGCAGTGCTAGAGATACGGTTTCGGACACTGAAGCTTTCTTT	few	TRBJ1-1	TRBV20-1	-
CASSSGLAGVQVDTQYF	TGTGCCAGCAGTTCGGGACTAGCGGGAGTACAGGTAGATACGCAGTATTTT	-	TRBJ2-3	TRBV28	TRBD2
CASTPGLATDTQYF	TGTGCCAGCACTCCAGGACTAGCCACAGATACGCAGTATTTT	-	TRBJ2-3	TRBV6-1	TRBD2
CSARDAGDRVGSYEQYF	TGCAGTGCTAGAGATGCGGGTGATAGGGTAGGCTCCTACGAGCAGTACTTC	few	TRBJ2-7	TRBV20-1	-
CASSLEGTGSGNTIYF	TGCGCCAGCAGCTTGGAAGGGACAGGATCTGGAAACACCATATATTTT	-	TRBJ1-3	TRBV5-1	TRBD1
CASSQVIAGGPPLNTGELFF	TGCGCCAGCAGCCAAGTAATAGCGGGGGGCCCCCCCCTAAACACCGGGGAGCTGTTTTTT	few	TRBJ2-2	TRBV4-3	TRBD2
CASSQVPGMNTEAFF	TGCGCCAGCAGCCAAGTCCCAGGAATGAACACTGAAGCTTTCTTT	few	TRBJ1-1	TRBV4-1	-
CASSQEDVGGSDTQYF	TGCGCCAGCAGCCAAGAGGATGTGGGCGGTTCAGATACGCAGTATTTT	few	TRBJ2-3	TRBV4-3	-
CASSLLAGVTDTQYF	TGTGCCAGCAGTTTACTAGCGGGAGTGACAGATACGCAGTATTTT	many	TRBJ2-3	TRBV27	TRBD2
CSVEGWGSVGAFF	TGCAGCGTTGAAGGCTGGGGTAGTGTGGGGGCTTTCTTT	-	TRBJ1-1	TRBV29-1	-
CASSLGGQGNFSPLHF	TGCGCCAGCTCACTAGGAGGACAGGGAAATTTTTCACCCCTCCACTTT	many	TRBJ1-6	TRBV4-1	TRBD1
CASSLSTGSKPEQYF	TGCGCCAGCAGCTTGTCGACGGGGTCAAAGCCCGAGCAGTACTTC	-	TRBJ2-7	TRBV5-1	-
CASSAETGDTDTQYF	TGTGCCAGCAGTGCGGAGACAGGGGACACAGATACGCAGTATTTT	-	TRBJ2-3	TRBV2	TRBD1
CRAGSGQNTYEQYF	TGCCGGGCGGGTTCGGGACAGAATACCTACGAGCAGTACTTC	once	TRBJ2-7	TRBV20-1	TRBD1
CASRAGTSGRVHEQFF	TGTGCCAGCAGGGCCGGGACTAGCGGGAGAGTACATGAGCAGTTCTTC	-	TRBJ2-1	TRBV12-3/TRBV12-4	TRBD2
CASSEQGPDTQYF	TGTGCTAGCAGCGAACAGGGTCCAGATACGCAGTATTTT	many	TRBJ2-3	TRBV7-7	-
CATSERTGEEYF	TGTGCCACCAGCGAACGCACAGGGGAGGAGTACTTC	few	TRBJ2-7	TRBV15	-
CASSPMGFSGETQYF	TGTGCCAGCAGCCCAATGGGGTTTAGCGGAGAGACCCAGTACTTC	-	TRBJ2-5	TRBV6-1	-
CASRRTGQVYGYTF	TGTGCCAGCAGACGGACAGGGCAGGTCTATGGCTACACCTTC	many	TRBJ1-2	TRBV12-3/TRBV12-4	TRBD1
CASSFGAIQYF	TGTGCCAGCAGTTTTGGAGCCATTCAGTACTTC	few	TRBJ2-4	TRBV27	-
CASSGNRAGDYGYTF	TGCGCCAGCAGCGGCAACAGGGCTGGGGACTATGGCTACACCTTC	once	TRBJ1-2	TRBV5-1	-
CASSLSGANVLTF	TGTGCCAGCAGTTTATCTGGGGCCAACGTCCTGACTTTC	many	TRBJ2-6	TRBV12-3/TRBV12-4	-
CASSQVPARGRSEAFF	TGTGCCAGCAGCCAAGTTCCGGCCAGGGGGAGAAGTGAAGCTTTCTTT	-	TRBJ1-1	TRBV4-2	TRBD1
CASSWVARTDFNQPQHF	TGTGCCAGCAGTTGGGTGGCCCGGACAGATTTTAATCAGCCCCAGCATTTT	few	TRBJ1-5	TRBV27	-
CASSYPPGKDTEAFF	TGTGCCAGCAGTTATCCGCCTGGCAAGGACACTGAAGCTTTCTTT	few	TRBJ1-1	TRBV6-5	-